This TCR beta chain was observed in a study of early T cells in non-severe SARS-CoV-2 infection. Across the study: The input, bulk RNA from unsorted whole blood, was sequenced, and chains were unpaired.

At least ten counts were recorded for this clonotype. The CDR3 loop spans 15 amino acids. The germline gives CDR1 WNHNN, CDR2 SYGVQD (reference sequence). Losses at the gene ends were 2 bases for V and 6 bases for J; bases not matched to a gene: 7. Individual cDNA molecules carried attached unique molecular identifiers. From the 5' RACE reads, TCRdb called clonotypes with MiXCR, one entry per CDR3 protein. The table records around 88,000 distinct CDR3 sequences, over 13% of them present only once. The receptor was derived from an adult who was a healthcare worker with PCR-confirmed SARS-CoV-2 infection or an uninfected control (not recorded which). The chain carries TRBV10-1 and TRBJ2-7, with 10 bases fitting TRBD2. Input material: whole blood. The CDR3 protein is CASSEAQREGGEQYF. The DNA for the CDR3 is TGCGCCAGCAGTGAGGCCCAGCGGGAGGGAGGCGAGCAGTACTTC.